The 27 T cell receptor beta chains below come from one sample, sequenced in a study of blood T cell repertoires in COVID-19. Assay: immunoSEQ multiplex PCR; the TCRdb copy retains only in-frame clones and omits some. The sample has about 290,000 clones, about 90% seen once. Sequenced sample: peripheral blood. The receptors stem from a woman in her thirties with COVID-19, enrolled during active disease.

This rearrangement joins TRBV27 to TRBJ2-1; 15 bases agree with TRBD2. V gave up 0 bases and J gave up 5 bases; unmatched junction bases: 8. The CDR3 runs to 19 residues. Germline-derived CDR1 and CDR2 are MNHEY and SMNVEV (reference sequence). The CDR3 DNA is TGTGCCAGCAGTTTATCGCGGCCGGGACTAGCGGGGGGACACAATGAGCAGTTCTTC. Translation: CASSLSRPGLAGGHNEQFF.

The gene calls are TRBV5-5 and TRBJ1-2; D is ambiguous. This CDR3 has 14 residues. From germline, CDR1 is SGHKS and CDR2 YYEKEE (reference sequence). V lost 0 bases and J lost 7, with 13 bases in between. The CDR3 here is CASSLGVMRRGYTF. In DNA form, the CDR3 reads TGTGCCAGCAGCTTGGGTGTCATGAGGCGTGGCTACACCTTC.

This clone was observed a single time. The chain recombines TRBV28 with TRBJ1-1; D not resolved. This CDR3 comprises 15 residues. Per germline, CDR1 MDHEN and CDR2 SYDVKM. The germline V and J ends were trimmed by 5 bases and 4 bases, with 17 bases remaining between them. The CDR3 loop reads CASSTWGGLGTEAFF. The DNA of the CDR3 is TGTGCCAGCAGTACGTGGGGAGGGTTAGGCACTGAAGCTTTCTTT.

The table lists this clone with a count of one. The chain carries TRBV11-3 and TRBJ2-1, with a tentative D call TRBD2 (6 bases). Germline CDR1 reads SGHNT; CDR2 reads YENEEA. Trimming took 4 bases from V and 2 from J, leaving 9 bases between them. The CDR3 is made up of 14 amino acids. The chain's CDR3 is CASSWRGAYNEQFF. CDR3 nucleotide sequence: TGTGCCAGCAGCTGGCGGGGAGCCTACAATGAGCAGTTCTTC.

The CDR3 sequence is CASRRDRDNSPLHF. DNA for the CDR3: TGTGCCAGCAGAAGGGACAGGGATAATTCACCCCTCCACTTT. The genes are TRBV2 and TRBJ1-6, with TRBD1 matching 9 bases. Trimming took 6 bases from V and 5 from J; bases not matched to a gene: 2. The CDR3 spans 14 residues. Germline V gene sequence: CDR1 SNHLY, CDR2 FYNNEI.

This clone was recorded only once. The chain combines TRBV7-9 with TRBJ1-4; TRBD1 is a possible D gene (6 bases). The germline CDR1 and CDR2 sequences are SEHNR and FQNEAQ (reference sequence). Trimming stripped 6 bases from V and 13 bases from J, with 24 bases between. This CDR3 spans 15 amino acids. CDR3 region: CASSRWTESEWRLFF. The CDR3, as DNA: TGTGCCAGCAGTCGTTGGACAGAGAGCGAATGGAGACTGTTTTTT.

The chain joins TRBV29-1 to TRBJ2-3; D possibly corresponds to TRBD1 (6 bases). The ends were cut back, 2 bases at V and 2 bases at J, with 14 bases in the middle. The CDR3 loop spans 15 amino acids. Per the germline V gene, CDR1 is SQVTM and CDR2 is ANQGSEA. For the CDR3, the DNA is TGCAGCGTTGAAATGGCAGGGGATTTCACAGATACGCAGTATTTT. Translation: CSVEMAGDFTDTQYF.

The CDR3 loop reads CASSGTDRGSGNTIYF. The CDR3, as DNA: TGCGCCAGCAGCGGGACGGACAGGGGCTCTGGAAACACCATATATTTT. This chain links TRBV5-1 with TRBJ1-3; 9 nucleotides align to TRBD1. With 4 bases clipped from V and 0 bases from J, the junction kept 5 bases outside the gene matches. CDR1 and CDR2 (germline): SGHRS, YFSETQ. CDR3 size: 16 residues. Looking up the rest from reference TRBV5-1 and TRBJ1-3 gives the full variable domain: KAGVTQTPRYLIKTRGQQVTLSCSPISGHRSVSWYQQTPGQGLQFLFEYFSETQRNKGNFPGRFSGRQFSNSRSEMNVSTLELGDSALYLCASSGTDRGSGNTIYFGEGSWLTVV.

A single count supports this clone. This chain joins TRBV5-5 and TRBJ2-7; D is possibly TRBD2 (5 bases). The V and J ends lost 4 bases and 2 bases respectively, with 10 bases between them. Per germline, CDR1 SGHKS and CDR2 YYEKEE (reference sequence). The CDR3 extends over 13 amino acids. This chain's CDR3 is CASSQMGAYEQYF. The CDR3 DNA reads TGTGCCAGCAGCCAAATGGGAGCCTACGAGCAGTACTTC.

The rearrangement uses TRBV6-5 and TRBJ1-1; D call uncertain. The germline V and J ends were trimmed by 11 bases and 11 bases, with 15 bases remaining between them. The germline gives CDR1 MNHEY, CDR2 SVGAGI. The CDR3 contains 10 residues. The chain's CDR3 is CAGSSGGAFF. DNA for the CDR3: TGTGCCGGCTCCTCGGGCGGGGCTTTCTTT.

V usage is TRBV5-6 and J usage is TRBJ2-1; the match to TRBD2 covers 12 bases. The CDR3 has 14 amino acids. Germline CDR1 and CDR2: SGHDT and YYEEEE. Trimming cost V 7 bases and J 4 bases; bases outside gene matches: 3. CDR3: CASSSGRGYNEQFF. For the CDR3, the DNA is TGTGCCAGCTCTAGCGGGAGGGGTTACAATGAGCAGTTCTTC.

The chain combines TRBV27 with TRBJ2-3, with D maybe TRBD2 (7 bases). CDR1 and CDR2 from the germline V gene are MNHEY and SMNVEV (reference sequence). This CDR3 region has 15 residues. V was pared by 3 bases and J by 4 bases, with 14 bases between. CDR3 sequence: CASSLWGGSADTQYF. CDR3 sequence (DNA): TGTGCCAGCAGTTTGTGGGGGGGCAGCGCAGATACGCAGTATTTT.

V and J are TRBV29-1 and TRBJ2-7, with 7 bases lining up with TRBD1. The CDR3 spans 15 residues. The J segment lost 3 bases and the V segment lost 2 bases, leaving 10 bases of the junction unmatched. Germline V lookup: CDR1 SQVTM, CDR2 ANQGSEA. CDR3 nucleotides: TGCAGCGTTGAATTTCGGACAGGCCCAAACTACGAGCAGTACTTC. Translated, it gives CSVEFRTGPNYEQYF.

To note about this clone: This CDR3 is also generated by other DNA sequences in the sample. The CDR3 loop reads CASSYSRANTEAFF. DNA for the CDR3: TGTGCCAGCAGTTACTCGAGGGCGAACACTGAAGCTTTCTTT. V gene TRBV6-5 combines with J gene TRBJ1-1, with D unclear. The CDR3 is 14 residues long. Trimming removed 0 bases from V and 1 base from J, with 6 bases in between. Germline assignment: CDR1 MNHEY and CDR2 SVGAGI.

The gene calls are TRBV3-1 (or the pseudogene TRBV3-2) and TRBJ1-1; possibly TRBD1 for D (6 bases). V lost 2 bases and J lost 8, with 15 bases in between. Germline V CDR1 and CDR2: LGHDT, YNNKEL (reference sequence). The CDR3 runs to 14 residues. CDR3: CASSQRGHRQEAFF. The DNA for the CDR3 is TGTGCCAGCAGCCAACGGGGACACCGGCAAGAAGCTTTCTTT.

The chain links TRBV5-4 to TRBJ1-2; D is undetermined. The V gene lost 4 bases and the J gene lost 6 bases, with 16 bases spanning the gap. The germline CDR1 and CDR2 sequences are SGHNT and YYREEE (reference sequence). The CDR3 covers 14 residues. The CDR3, as DNA: TGTGCCAGCAGCACCATTACGGGAGGGAATGGCTACACCTTC. Its protein is CASSTITGGNGYTF.

V and J are TRBV29-1 and TRBJ1-4, with D hard to call. Looked up from germline, CDR1 is SQVTM and CDR2 is ANQGSEA. CDR3 length: 10 residues. V was clipped by 8 bases and J by 13 bases, with 14 bases between them. The CDR3 coding sequence is TGCAGCCTTGGTGCAGGAAGACTGTTTTTT. Protein sequence: CSLGAGRLFF.

The chain employs TRBV13 and TRBJ2-3; 10 nucleotides match TRBD1. CDR3 size: 16 residues. The germline CDR1 and CDR2 sequences are PRHDT and FYEKMQ (reference sequence). Unmatched junction bases numbered 4, after V lost 3 bases and J lost 1 base. The CDR3 is CASSFTGTGGTDTQYF. DNA of the CDR3: TGTGCCAGCAGCTTTACTGGGACAGGGGGCACAGATACGCAGTATTTT.

This clone was seen a few times. The gene calls are TRBV19 and TRBJ1-5; no firm D call. Trimming left V 6 bases short and J 6 bases short, with 18 bases between. This CDR3 is built from 15 residues. Germline CDR1 reads LNHDA; CDR2 reads SQIVND (reference sequence). The CDR3 protein is CASSVAHASGQPQHF. CDR3 coding DNA: TGTGCCAGTAGCGTGGCCCACGCTTCGGGTCAGCCCCAGCATTTT.

The chain recombines TRBV19 with TRBJ1-5; 9 nucleotides align to TRBD1. V gave up 10 bases and J gave up 7 bases; unmatched junction bases: 14. Germline CDR1 is LNHDA and CDR2 is SQIVND (reference sequence). The CDR3 contains 15 residues. CDR3 loop: CATTFRGQGGQPQHF. CDR3 in DNA: TGTGCCACCACCTTCAGGGGACAGGGCGGCCAGCCCCAGCATTTT.

V is TRBV5-1 and J is TRBJ2-5, with TRBD1 matching 9 bases. Per the germline V gene, CDR1 is SGHRS and CDR2 is YFSETQ. Germline trimming cut 4 bases from V and 0 bases from J; bases unmatched to any gene: 7. This CDR3 is built from 16 residues. The CDR3: CASSEQGAGDQETQYF. CDR3 nucleotide sequence: TGCGCCAGCAGCGAACAGGGGGCGGGAGACCAAGAGACCCAGTACTTC. The whole variable domain, filled in from reference TRBV5-1 and TRBJ2-5, reads KAGVTQTPRYLIKTRGQQVTLSCSPISGHRSVSWYQQTPGQGLQFLFEYFSETQRNKGNFPGRFSGRQFSNSRSEMNVSTLELGDSALYLCASSEQGAGDQETQYFGPGTRLLVL.

This clone has a handful of counts. The V gene is TRBV29-1, the J gene TRBJ2-1, with 11 bases lining up with TRBD2. The germline V gene has CDR1 SQVTM and CDR2 ANQGSEA. With V trimmed by 0 bases and J by 5 bases, 12 bases remained unmatched. This CDR3 comprises 18 residues. Here the CDR3 DNA reads TGCAGCGTTGAAGAGGTACTAGCGGGGGTCAAAGGCAACAATGAGCAGTTCTTC. Encoded protein: CSVEEVLAGVKGNNEQFF.

This chain links TRBV7-2 with TRBJ2-6; TRBD1 agrees at 8 bases. Germline-derived CDR1 and CDR2 are SGHTA and FQGNSA. CDR3 length: 15 residues. Trimming removed 5 bases from V and 2 bases from J; junction bases left unmatched: 2. The CDR3 loop is CASSARGPGANVLTF. CDR3 in DNA: TGTGCCAGCAGCGCCAGGGGGCCTGGGGCCAACGTCCTGACTTTC. The variable domain in full, completed from reference TRBV7-2 and TRBJ2-6, reads GAGVSQSPSNKVTEKGKDVELRCDPISGHTALYWYRQSLGQGLEFLIYFQGNSAPDKSGLPSDRFSAERTGGSVSTLTIQRTQQEDSAVYLCASSARGPGANVLTFGAGSRLTVL.

The chain carries TRBV12-3 or TRBV12-4 and TRBJ2-7, with TRBD1 as a possible D gene (5 bases). The CDR3 runs to 13 residues. V lost 6 bases and J lost 5, with 14 bases in between. The CDR3 DNA sequence: TGTGCCAGCAGCCCCTGGGGCCCCAACGAGCAGTACTTC. Protein: CASSPWGPNEQYF.

Points on this clone: Additional DNA sequences in this sample encode the identical CDR3. The rearrangement links TRBV7-9 to TRBJ1-2; weak D call: TRBD1 (6 bases). V was pared by 2 bases and J by 6 bases, with 13 bases between. This CDR3 comprises 14 residues. CDR1 SEHNR and CDR2 FQNEAQ come from the germline V gene (reference sequence). In nucleotides, the CDR3 is TGTGCCAGCAGCTTAATTTCCCAGGGGAATGGCTACACCTTC. Translated, it gives CASSLISQGNGYTF.

The chain is built from TRBV7-2 and TRBJ2-1, with 8 nucleotides matching TRBD1. The CDR3 has 15 amino acids. Germline V lookup: CDR1 SGHTA, CDR2 FQGNSA. V was clipped by 5 bases and J by 4 bases; unmatched bases: 7. CDR3 protein: CASSPDRAAYNEQFF. The CDR3 nucleotides read TGTGCCAGCAGCCCGGACAGGGCTGCATACAATGAGCAGTTCTTC.

The chain links TRBV11-2 to TRBJ1-2; a weak D match, TRBD1 (5 bases). The CDR3 runs to 13 residues. The V end was cut by 6 bases, the J end by 4 bases, with 12 bases between. CDR1 SGHAT and CDR2 FQNNGV come from the germline V gene. The CDR3: CASSLGGSYGYTF. CDR3 nucleotides: TGTGCCAGCAGTCTGGGGGGGTCCTATGGCTACACCTTC. Variable domain in full (rest from reference TRBV11-2 and TRBJ1-2): EAGVAQSPRYKIIEKRQSVAFWCNPISGHATLYWYQQILGQGPKLLIQFQNNGVVDDSQLPKDRFSAERLKGVDSTLKIQPAKLEDSAVYLCASSLGGSYGYTFGSGTRLTVV.